These T cell receptor beta chains were read from a single sample in a study of T cells in Graves' hyperthyroidism and ophthalmopathy. TCRdb analysed the multiplex PCR reads with MiXCR anew, one entry per CDR3 protein. This table holds some 800,000 distinct CDR3 sequences, around 38% found once. The sequenced sample consisted of blood. These receptors all come from a man younger than 35 with Graves' hyperthyroidism. Both conserved end residues are part of each CDR3. A D gene is named only where the DNA matches it firmly. The size entry is marked missing in some rows and otherwise reads once, few, many or a size class.

V: TRBV7-9
size: -
D: -
J: TRBJ2-7
CDR3: CASSQDTPGEVYEQYF
DNA: TGCGCCAGCAGCCAAGATACCCCAGGGGAGGTGTACGAGCAGTACTTC

V: TRBV20-1
size: many
D: -
J: TRBJ1-1
CDR3: CSARGPGNTEAFF
DNA: TGCAGTGCTAGAGGCCCGGGGAACACTGAAGCTTTCTTT

V: TRBV19
size: once
D: -
J: TRBJ1-1
CDR3: CASKRQVGGTEAFF
DNA: TGTGCCAGTAAGCGACAGGTTGGGGGGACTGAAGCTTTCTTT

V: TRBV7-9
size: many
D: -
J: TRBJ1-5
CDR3: CASRYQQGNQPQHF
DNA: TGTGCCAGCAGGTACCAACAGGGCAACCAGCCCCAGCATTTT

V: TRBV9
size: many
D: -
J: TRBJ2-7
CDR3: CASSVATVSYEQYF
DNA: TGTGCCAGCAGCGTAGCGACAGTCTCCTACGAGCAGTACTTC

V: TRBV19
size: many
D: -
J: TRBJ1-1
CDR3: CASSTDGNTEAFF
DNA: TGTGCCAGTAGTACCGATGGGAACACTGAAGCTTTCTTT

V: TRBV7-3
size: few
D: -
J: TRBJ2-5
CDR3: CASSLRLAGTYQETQYF
DNA: TGTGCCAGCAGCTTAAGGTTGGCCGGGACATACCAAGAGACCCAGTACTTC

V: TRBV12-3/TRBV12-4
size: -
D: TRBD2
J: TRBJ2-7
CDR3: CASSLGTSGGFEQYF
DNA: TGTGCCAGCAGTTTAGGGACTAGCGGGGGGTTCGAGCAGTACTTC

V: TRBV29-1
size: many
D: TRBD1
J: TRBJ1-1
CDR3: CSVPDRSNTEAFF
DNA: TGCAGCGTGCCGGACAGGTCCAACACTGAAGCTTTCTTT

V: TRBV12-5
size: -
D: -
J: TRBJ2-7
CDR3: CASGATGSEQYF
DNA: TGTGCTAGTGGGGCAACAGGATCCGAGCAGTACTTC

V: TRBV4-3
size: -
D: -
J: TRBJ2-7
CDR3: CASSQVSAGEGQQYF
DNA: TGCGCCAGCAGCCAAGTGTCTGCAGGGGAGGGTCAGCAGTACTTC

V: TRBV2
size: -
D: -
J: TRBJ2-2
CDR3: CASVEAANTGELFF
DNA: TGTGCCAGCGTGGAGGCGGCCAACACCGGGGAGCTGTTTTTT

V: TRBV12-5
size: -
D: -
J: TRBJ1-5
CDR3: CASGLYLNQPQHF
DNA: TGTGCTAGTGGTTTGTACCTAAATCAGCCCCAGCATTTT

V: TRBV7-9
size: few
D: -
J: TRBJ2-7
CDR3: CASIASGPNSYEQYF
DNA: TGTGCCAGCATCGCCAGCGGTCCAAATTCCTACGAGCAGTACTTC

V: TRBV9
size: many
D: -
J: TRBJ1-1
CDR3: CASSVRGGTEAFF
DNA: TGTGCCAGCAGCGTCAGGGGTGGCACTGAAGCTTTCTTT

V: TRBV15
size: -
D: -
J: TRBJ1-5
CDR3: CATSREPGKYEHF
DNA: TGTGCCACCAGCAGAGAACCAGGGAAGTACGAGCATTTT

V: TRBV7-3
size: -
D: TRBD1
J: TRBJ1-1
CDR3: CASSPGRQGRGTEAFF
DNA: TGTGCCAGCAGCCCGGGACGACAGGGCCGGGGCACTGAAGCTTTCTTT

V: TRBV2
size: once
D: -
J: TRBJ2-7
CDR3: CATFRTEQYF
DNA: TGTGCCACGTTCAGAACCGAGCAGTACTTC

V: TRBV7-9
size: few
D: -
J: TRBJ1-4
CDR3: CASSPFGGANEKLFF
DNA: TGTGCCAGCAGCCCCTTTGGGGGTGCTAATGAAAAACTGTTTTTT

V: TRBV20-1
size: -
D: TRBD1
J: TRBJ2-5
CDR3: CSARDPTGAQYF
DNA: TGCAGTGCTAGAGATCCGACAGGGGCCCAGTACTTC

V: TRBV6-5
size: many
D: -
J: TRBJ1-1
CDR3: CASSSLPTEAFF
DNA: TGTGCCAGCAGTTCCCTTCCCACTGAAGCTTTCTTT

V: TRBV12-3/TRBV12-4
size: few
D: TRBD1
J: TRBJ1-1
CDR3: CASSLKQGMGAFF
DNA: TGTGCCAGCAGCCTGAAACAGGGGATGGGAGCTTTCTTT

V: TRBV11-1
size: many
D: -
J: TRBJ1-5
CDR3: CASSKDRDQPQHF
DNA: TGTGCCAGCAGCAAGGACCGCGATCAGCCCCAGCATTTT

V: TRBV11-2
size: -
D: TRBD1
J: TRBJ1-6
CDR3: CASSLRGQDYNSPLHF
DNA: TGTGCCAGCAGCTTGAGGGGACAGGACTATAATTCACCCCTCCACTTT

V: TRBV5-8
size: -
D: TRBD1
J: TRBJ1-6
CDR3: CASSSDRELYSPLHF
DNA: TGTGCCAGCAGCTCCGACAGGGAACTTTATTCACCCCTCCACTTT

V: TRBV6-5
size: -
D: -
J: TRBJ2-7
CDR3: CASGQDSGTAYEQYF
DNA: TGTGCCAGCGGACAAGACTCAGGGACCGCCTACGAGCAGTACTTC

V: TRBV10-3
size: -
D: -
J: TRBJ1-5
CDR3: CAISPQHF
DNA: TGTGCCATCAGTCCCCAGCATTTT

V: TRBV9
size: many
D: TRBD1
J: TRBJ1-6
CDR3: CASSAWDRGSPLHF
DNA: TGTGCCAGCAGCGCATGGGACAGGGGTTCACCCCTCCACTTT

V: TRBV15
size: -
D: -
J: TRBJ1-1
CDR3: CATSRDLLFRAFF
DNA: TGTGCCACCAGCAGAGATCTGCTCTTCAGAGCTTTCTTT

V: TRBV11-2
size: many
D: -
J: TRBJ2-5
CDR3: CASSRSGQETQYF
DNA: TGTGCCAGCAGCCGAAGCGGGCAAGAGACCCAGTACTTC

V: TRBV10-3
size: few
D: -
J: TRBJ1-5
CDR3: CATRGGQNQPQHF
DNA: TGTGCCACAAGGGGAGGGCAAAATCAGCCCCAGCATTTT

V: TRBV19
size: -
D: -
J: TRBJ1-4
CDR3: CASQWRQGPAKLFF
DNA: TGTGCCAGCCAATGGAGGCAGGGCCCGGCAAAACTGTTTTTT

V: TRBV12-3/TRBV12-4
size: many
D: -
J: TRBJ1-5
CDR3: CASRQGSNQPQHF
DNA: TGTGCCAGCAGACAGGGAAGCAATCAGCCCCAGCATTTT

V: TRBV6-1
size: -
D: TRBD1
J: TRBJ1-6
CDR3: CASRLAGGERNSPLHF
DNA: TGTGCCAGCAGATTGGCAGGGGGCGAGCGTAATTCACCCCTCCACTTT

V: TRBV20-1
size: many
D: -
J: TRBJ1-1
CDR3: CSAPRGGANTEAFF
DNA: TGCAGTGCTCCCCGTGGAGGCGCGAACACTGAAGCTTTCTTT

V: TRBV2
size: many
D: -
J: TRBJ2-2
CDR3: CASSGGVTGELFF
DNA: TGTGCCAGCAGTGGTGGCGTGACCGGGGAGCTGTTTTTT

V: TRBV19
size: -
D: -
J: TRBJ1-1
CDR3: CASSPGGTEASF
DNA: TGTGCCAGTAGTCCCGGGGGAACTGAAGCTTCCTTT

V: TRBV9
size: -
D: -
J: TRBJ1-4
CDR3: CASSGTSGREDGELVF
DNA: TGTGCCAGCAGCGGGACTAGCGGGAGGGAGGACGGGGAGCTGGTTTTT

V: TRBV6-9
size: -
D: -
J: TRBJ1-1
CDR3: CASSYLREGAFF
DNA: TGTGCCAGCAGTTATCTCCGGGAAGGAGCTTTCTTT

V: TRBV29-1
size: many
D: TRBD1
J: TRBJ1-2
CDR3: CSVEGVGTGSDYGYTF
DNA: TGCAGCGTCGAAGGTGTAGGGACAGGGTCCGACTATGGCTACACCTTC

V: TRBV5-6
size: many
D: -
J: TRBJ1-6
CDR3: CASSLVVDSPLHF
DNA: TGTGCCAGCAGCTTGGTGGTCGATTCACCCCTCCACTTT

V: TRBV6-5
size: -
D: TRBD1
J: TRBJ1-6
CDR3: CASSSDREWNSPLHF
DNA: TGTGCCAGCAGTTCCGACAGGGAATGGAATTCACCCCTCCACTTT

V: TRBV11-2
size: -
D: -
J: TRBJ1-1
CDR3: CAGSLEMNTEAFF
DNA: TGTGCCGGCAGCTTAGAAATGAACACTGAAGCTTTCTTT

V: TRBV15
size: -
D: -
J: TRBJ1-1
CDR3: CATSRGSSREAFF
DNA: TGTGCCACCAGCAGAGGAAGTTCTCGTGAAGCTTTCTTT

V: TRBV7-2
size: -
D: -
J: TRBJ1-6
CDR3: CASSPSRDLSSSYNSPLHF
DNA: TGTGCCAGCAGCCCCAGCCGGGACCTATCGAGCTCCTATAATTCACCCCTCCACTTT

V: TRBV10-3
size: -
D: -
J: TRBJ2-5
CDR3: CAISESQYF
DNA: TGTGCCATCAGTGAGTCCCAGTACTTC

V: TRBV20-1
size: -
D: -
J: TRBJ1-2
CDR3: CSARAGNYGYTF
DNA: TGCAGTGCTAGAGCAGGGAACTATGGCTACACCTTC

V: TRBV19
size: many
D: -
J: TRBJ1-5
CDR3: CASTSGNQPQHF
DNA: TGTGCCAGTACGTCAGGGAATCAGCCCCAGCATTTT

V: TRBV7-9
size: -
D: -
J: TRBJ1-2
CDR3: CASSPINYGYTF
DNA: TGTGCCAGCAGCCCGATTAACTATGGCTACACCTTC

V: TRBV19
size: many
D: -
J: TRBJ2-7
CDR3: CASSISGRPYEQYF
DNA: TGTGCCAGTAGTATTTCCGGGCGACCCTACGAGCAGTACTTC

V: TRBV7-9
size: many
D: -
J: TRBJ1-1
CDR3: CASSLEVGGTEAFF
DNA: TGTGCCAGCAGCTTAGAGGTCGGGGGGACTGAAGCTTTCTTT

V: TRBV5-1
size: -
D: -
J: TRBJ1-1
CDR3: CASLPGTGILDTEAFF
DNA: TGCGCCAGCCTGCCCGGTACAGGGATTTTGGACACTGAAGCTTTCTTT